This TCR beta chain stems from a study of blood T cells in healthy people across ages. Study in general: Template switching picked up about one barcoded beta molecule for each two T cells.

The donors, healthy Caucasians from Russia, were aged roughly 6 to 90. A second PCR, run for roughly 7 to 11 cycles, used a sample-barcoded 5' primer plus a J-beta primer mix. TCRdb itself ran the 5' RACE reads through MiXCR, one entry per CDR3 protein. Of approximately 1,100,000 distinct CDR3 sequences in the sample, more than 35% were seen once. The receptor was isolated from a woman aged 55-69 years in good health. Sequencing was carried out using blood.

CDR3 amino acids: CASSVGGTSEDTQYF. The CDR3 nucleotides read TGTGCCAGCAGCGTAGGAGGGACTAGCGAAGATACGCAGTATTTT. The chain is built from TRBV9 and TRBJ2-3; 10 bases are a match to TRBD2. Germline CDR1 and CDR2: SGDLS and YYNGEE. The CDR3 runs 15 residues. Trimming took 0 bases from V and 5 from J; bases not matched to a gene: 3.